A single sample gave rise to the 14 T cell receptor beta chains below, sequenced in a study of cytomegalovirus exposure and HLA in healthy donors. PCR used 60 Vbeta primers and 13 Jbeta primers. Assay used: immunoSEQ multiplex PCR; TCRdb lists only in-frame clones, some missing. The sample has about 160,000 clones, 75% to 85% seen once; the top ten hold about 1.9%. Sequencing used PBMCs. The receptors originated from a woman aged 18-35 years in good health and CMV-seronegative.

J is TRBJ1-5 and V is TRBV2, with D maybe TRBD1 (5 bases). The CDR3 runs to 14 residues. Trimming removed 1 base at V and 4 bases at J, with 8 bases between. Germline CDR1 SNHLY, CDR2 FYNNEI. CDR3 loop: CASSEVGGNQPQHF. The CDR3 DNA is TGTGCCAGCAGTGAAGTCGGGGGGAATCAGCCCCAGCATTTT.

The chain has TRBV30 and TRBJ1-1; D is unresolved. Trimming took off 4 bases at V and 0 bases at J, with 15 bases between the two ends. Germline-derived CDR1 and CDR2 are GTSNPN and SVGIG (reference sequence). The CDR3 length is 15 residues. The DNA of the CDR3 is TGTGCCTGGATAGGGAGGCACCGCATGAACACTGAAGCTTTCTTT. It codes for CAWIGRHRMNTEAFF.

Only one count was recorded for this clone. This rearrangement joins TRBV10-1 to TRBJ1-1, with D possibly matching TRBD1 (6 bases). Trimming left V 6 bases short and J 1 base short, with 12 bases between. Germline CDR1 is WNHNN and CDR2 is SYGVQD (reference sequence). The CDR3 covers 14 residues. The CDR3, as DNA: TGCGCCAGCAGCGAGGGCAGGGGGAACACTGAAGCTTTCTTT. It yields the protein CASSEGRGNTEAFF.

In DNA, the CDR3 is TGTGCCAGCAGTATCCGACAGTACACCGGGGAGCTGTTTTTT. Amino acids: CASSIRQYTGELFF. The V gene is TRBV28, the J gene TRBJ2-2, with D possibly TRBD1 on 5 matching bases. The germline V gene has CDR1 MDHEN and CDR2 SYDVKM. The CDR3 extends over 14 amino acids. V dropped 5 bases and J dropped 3 bases, with 10 bases sitting between them.

This clone was seen just once. V is TRBV30 and J is TRBJ1-5, with TRBD1 identical over 10 bases. Germline V lookup: CDR1 GTSNPN, CDR2 SVGIG (reference sequence). The CDR3 is 14 residues long. The J segment lost 7 bases and the V segment lost 4 bases, leaving 7 bases of the junction unmatched. DNA of the CDR3: TGTGCCTGGACCTTAGGACAGGGGGGACAGCCCCAGCATTTT. Translation gives CAWTLGQGGQPQHF.

The chain joins TRBV9 to TRBJ2-5; the D gene is possibly TRBD2 (6 bases). The CDR3 sequence is 15 residues long. The germline V gene has CDR1 SGDLS and CDR2 YYNGEE. V was cut by 0 bases and J by 5 bases, with 14 bases left in between. CDR3 DNA sequence: TGTGCCAGCAGCGTAGGGGACTTAGGGAGGGAGACCCAGTACTTC. Its protein is CASSVGDLGRETQYF.

This chain links TRBV7-3 with TRBJ2-1, with 9 bases that match TRBD1. J gave up 9 bases and V 7 bases, and 7 bases lay outside the gene matches. Germline V lookup: CDR1 SGHTA, CDR2 FQGTGA. CDR3 length: 13 amino acids. As DNA, the CDR3 is TGTGCCAGCACCGCGACAGGGGGAAGTGAGCAGTTCTTC. The encoded protein is CASTATGGSEQFF. The full variable domain, completed using reference TRBV7-3 and TRBJ2-1, is GAGVSQTPSNKVTEKGKYVELRCDPISGHTALYWYRQSLGQGPEFLIYFQGTGAADDSGLPNDRFFAVRPEGSVSTLKIQRTERGDSAVYLCASTATGGSEQFFGPGTRLTVL.

The genes are TRBV11-2 and TRBJ2-1, with TRBD2 matching over 10 bases. The trim removed 5 bases at V and 8 bases at J, leaving 6 bases unmatched. Germline V gene lookup returns CDR1 SGHAT and CDR2 FQNNGV. CDR3 length equals 14 residues. The CDR3 loop reads CASSKEREGHEQFF. The CDR3 nucleotides read TGTGCCAGCAGCAAAGAGCGGGAGGGGCATGAGCAGTTCTTC. Using reference TRBV11-2 and TRBJ2-1 for the parts outside the CDR3, the full variable domain is EAGVAQSPRYKIIEKRQSVAFWCNPISGHATLYWYQQILGQGPKLLIQFQNNGVVDDSQLPKDRFSAERLKGVDSTLKIQPAKLEDSAVYLCASSKEREGHEQFFGPGTRLTVL.

This clone came up a few times. V is TRBV10-1 and J is TRBJ1-1; 7 nucleotides line up with TRBD1. The length of the CDR3 is 13 residues. CDR1 is WNHNN, CDR2 SYGVQD, per germline (reference sequence). The V and J ends lost 10 bases and 10 bases, in that order; junction bases with no gene match: 15. CDR3 loop: CANSGQDGVRAFF. In nucleotides, the CDR3 is TGCGCCAACTCAGGACAGGATGGGGTTAGAGCTTTCTTT.

The CDR3 sequence is CASSSLDRAHYEQYF. The CDR3 DNA follows: TGTGCCAGCAGCTCCTTGGACAGGGCGCATTACGAGCAGTACTTC. The chain recombines TRBV28 with TRBJ2-5; 8 nucleotides match TRBD1. Matching the DNA end better, TRBJ2-7 makes the J call doubtful. CDR1 MDHEN and CDR2 SYDVKM come from the germline V gene. This CDR3 has 15 residues.

This chain connects TRBV5-4 to TRBJ1-5, with D possibly TRBD1 on 6 matching bases. Germline lookup yields CDR1 SGHNT and CDR2 YYREEE (reference sequence). Trimming shortened V by 1 base and J by 10 bases, and 21 bases separated the two germline ends. The CDR3 is made up of 16 amino acids. This CDR3 is CASSLTGRGGEGPQHF. CDR3 coding DNA: TGTGCCAGCAGCTTGACAGGGAGGGGTGGTGAAGGTCCCCAGCATTTT. Using reference TRBV5-4 and TRBJ1-5 for the parts outside the CDR3, the full variable domain is ETGVTQSPTHLIKTRGQQVTLRCSSQSGHNTVSWYQQALGQGPQFIFQYYREEENGRGNFPPRFSGLQFPNYSSELNVNALELDDSALYLCASSLTGRGGEGPQHFGDGTRLSIL.

CDR3 amino acids: CASRKLVATISEQYF. DNA of the CDR3: TGCGCCAGCAGGAAGCTAGTAGCAACAATTTCCGAGCAGTACTTC. This chain joins TRBV5-1 and TRBJ2-7; the D is unclear. V was pared by 5 bases and J by 6 bases, with 21 bases between. CDR1 SGHRS and CDR2 YFSETQ come from the germline V gene. This CDR3 comprises 15 residues.

The V gene is TRBV2, the J gene TRBJ2-2; TRBD2 agrees at 10 bases. Germline loops: CDR1 SNHLY, CDR2 FYNNEI. The J segment lost 6 bases and the V segment lost 6 bases, leaving 10 bases of the junction unmatched. The CDR3 is 16 amino acids. CDR3 sequence (DNA): TGTGCCAGCAGACCTAGCGGGAGCTCCTACTCCGGGGAGCTGTTTTTT. It is translated as CASRPSGSSYSGELFF.

The genes are TRBV7-3 and TRBJ1-1, with D unclear. CDR3 length: 15 residues. Trimming removed 6 bases at V and 6 bases at J, with 20 bases between. From germline, CDR1 is SGHTA and CDR2 FQGTGA. CDR3 sequence: CASSTTKVTGAEAFF. The CDR3 DNA follows: TGTGCCAGCAGTACCACTAAAGTGACCGGTGCTGAAGCTTTCTTT.